Listed here are 2 T cell receptor beta chains from one sample, sequenced in a study of blood T cell repertoires in COVID-19 (TCRdb year 2020). Libraries came from the immunoSEQ multiplex PCR assay. TCRdb carries this immuneACCESS record with in-frame sequences only. Its versions omit some clonotypes, under half of them owing to an unresolved V gene in the studies checked, with the rest unexplained. This sample is represented by 190,000 or so clones; under 85% of them were singletons. The ten largest clones add up to approximately 9.8% of the sample. The sequenced sample consisted of peripheral blood. These TCRs come from a woman of 80 years or more with acute or convalescent COVID-19.

The genes are TRBV5-1 and TRBJ1-2; 7 nucleotides line up with TRBD1. Losses at the gene ends were 1 base for V and 4 bases for J; bases not matched to a gene: 7. The CDR3 consists of 15 residues. Germline values: CDR1 SGHRS, CDR2 YFSETQ. Here the CDR3 DNA reads TGCGCCAGCAGCTTGCACCAGGGGGTCGGCTATGGCTACACCTTC. This gives the protein CASSLHQGVGYGYTF.

The V call is TRBV18, the J call TRBJ1-2; 10 nucleotides match TRBD1. J lost 3 bases, V lost 3 bases, and 1 base had no gene match. Germline V gene lookup returns CDR1 KGHSH and CDR2 LQKENI. The CDR3 contains 14 residues. The CDR3 region has the DNA TGTGCCAGCTCACCTGGGACAGGGGACTATGGCTACACCTTC. Protein sequence: CASSPGTGDYGYTF.